The text below deals with one TCR beta chain. Its antigen is not known. TCRdb's copy holds only in-frame clones and misses some; the assay was immunoSEQ multiplex PCR. Of tens of thousands of clones in the sample, around 90% were seen once. The CDR3 is made up of 15 amino acids. Germline V CDR1 and CDR2: SGHTA, FQGNSA. V was clipped by 5 bases and J by 1 base, with 14 bases between them. This entry belongs to a study of lymphopenia after photon versus proton radiotherapy. Study-wide results and limits: After the lymphocyte nadir, photon-treated repertoires showed oligoclonal expansion, especially of CD8+ Temra cells. In patients who died, overall survival fell as post-nadir TCR diversity dropped more. Proton therapy kept repertoires fairly stable, unlike photons, which gained effector/memory cells.

The chain recombines TRBV7-2 with TRBJ1-1; D possibly corresponds to TRBD1 (6 bases). The receptor was derived from a woman aged 70-85 years with pancreatic cancer. Some clones in this sample may be carry-over from other donors' samples. The sequenced sample was peripheral blood, obtained from a patient treated with proton-based radiotherapy. CDR3 coding DNA: TGTGCCAGCAGCGGCAGGGGACTTACGAACACTGAAGCTTTCTTT. Residues: CASSGRGLTNTEAFF. Looking up the rest from reference TRBV7-2 and TRBJ1-1 gives the full variable domain: GAGVSQSPSNKVTEKGKDVELRCDPISGHTALYWYRQSLGQGLEFLIYFQGNSAPDKSGLPSDRFSAERTGGSVSTLTIQRTQQEDSAVYLCASSGRGLTNTEAFFGQGTRLTVV.